Listed below are T cell receptor beta chains from one sample, sequenced in a study of follicular helper T cells after annual influenza vaccination. Clones were sequenced by immunoSEQ multiplex PCR, and TCRdb holds only the in-frame ones, with some missing. There are roughly 9,300 clones in the sample; about 82% occur only once, and 0.47% lies in the top ten. This specimen was CXCR5+ CD38- circulating T follicular helper cells from blood, taken 7 days after influenza vaccination. The receptor set was obtained from an adult who received the influenza vaccine. Each CDR3 is given with its conserved first and last residue. The D gene is left open where the match is weak. Clone size is shown for a subset of rows, as once, few, many or a class of expanded clone.

V gene	J gene	clone size	D gene	CDR3 DNA	CDR3 protein
TRBV5-1	TRBJ2-2	once	NA	TGCGCCAGCAGCCTCCAACGTACGAACACCGGGGAGCTGTTTTTT	CASSLQRTNTGELFF
TRBV9	TRBJ2-6	NA	NA	TGTGCCAGCAGCGTATTACACTCTGGGGCCAACGTCCTGACTTTC	CASSVLHSGANVLTF
TRBV15	TRBJ1-1	NA	NA	TGTGCCACCAGCAGAGATTACGAGGGATTAGGTGAAGCTTTCTTT	CATSRDYEGLGEAFF
TRBV6-5	TRBJ1-5	NA	NA	TGTGCCAGCGCTACCGGGGTATGGAATCAGCCCCAGCATTTT	CASATGVWNQPQHF
TRBV10-2	TRBJ2-1	once	TRBD2	TGCGCCAGCAGTGATTGGGGGATAGCGGGGGGGAATGAGCAGTTCTTC	CASSDWGIAGGNEQFF
TRBV29-1	TRBJ2-5	NA	NA	TGCAGCGTTGAATTTTCGGTTCGAGAGACCCAGTACTTC	CSVEFSVRETQYF
TRBV29-1	TRBJ2-3	NA	NA	TGCAGCGTTGGAAGAGGGCAAAGCACAGATACGCAGTATTTT	CSVGRGQSTDTQYF
TRBV27	TRBJ1-2	NA	NA	TGTGCCAGCAGAAGCCCCTCCGGGAGTGGGGGGGGCAAAGCTAACTATGGCTACACCTTC	CASRSPSGSGGGKANYGYTF
TRBV7-2	TRBJ1-6	NA	NA	TGTGCCAGCAGCACAAGGACGGAGAATTCACCCCTCCACTTT	CASSTRTENSPLHF
TRBV30	TRBJ1-6	NA	NA	TGTGCCTGGAGCCTAAAAGATAATTCACCCCTCCACTTT	CAWSLKDNSPLHF
TRBV18	TRBJ1-3	NA	NA	TGTGCCAGCTCAGAACAGAACTCTGGAAACACCATATATTTT	CASSEQNSGNTIYF
TRBV5-6	TRBJ2-1	NA	NA	TGTGCCAGCAGCTTGCCCCTGATCGGTGAGCAGTTCTTC	CASSLPLIGEQFF
TRBV7-6	TRBJ2-7	once	TRBD2	TGTGCCAGCAGCGCACCTAGCGGGGGGTCCTACGAGCAGTACTTC	CASSAPSGGSYEQYF
TRBV5-6	TRBJ2-7	NA	TRBD1	TGTGCCAGCAGCCCGGACAGGGGACGGGAGCAGTACTTC	CASSPDRGREQYF